The 29 T cell receptor beta chains presented below share a single source sample, sequenced in a study of shared clonotypes between healthy human individuals. Some clones are missing from TCRdb's copy, which holds only in-frame ones; the method was immunoSEQ multiplex PCR. The data contain some 2.3 million clones, over 85% of them singletons. The source material was naive CD4+ T cells from PBMCs. As for subset: CD45RA+ positively selected. These TCRs come from a man younger than 35 in good health. Some clones in this sample may be carry-over from other donors' samples.

This chain uses TRBV4-1 with TRBJ2-7; 9 bases agree with TRBD2. Germline values: CDR1 MGHRA, CDR2 YSYEKL. Germline trimming cut 1 base from V and 6 bases from J; bases unmatched to any gene: 7. This CDR3 region has 15 residues. This CDR3 is CASSQGLAATGEQYF. CDR3 in DNA: TGCGCCAGCAGCCAAGGACTAGCGGCAACAGGCGAGCAGTACTTC.

Only one count was recorded for this clone. V gene TRBV5-1 combines with J gene TRBJ2-2; 9 nucleotides agree with TRBD2. V dropped 7 bases and J dropped 5; count of bases not matched to a gene: 9. The CDR3 extends over 15 amino acids. Germline V gene lookup returns CDR1 SGHRS and CDR2 YFSETQ. The CDR3 DNA sequence: TGCGCCAGCGCCCCCGCTAGCGGGACGACCGGGGAGCTGTTTTTT. This codes for CASAPASGTTGELFF. Based on the CDR3 plus reference TRBV5-1 and TRBJ2-2, the full variable domain is KAGVTQTPRYLIKTRGQQVTLSCSPISGHRSVSWYQQTPGQGLQFLFEYFSETQRNKGNFPGRFSGRQFSNSRSEMNVSTLELGDSALYLCASAPASGTTGELFFGEGSRLTVL.

This chain connects TRBV7-9 to TRBJ2-1, with D perhaps matching TRBD1 or TRBD2 (5 bases each). Germline V lookup: CDR1 SEHNR, CDR2 FQNEAQ (reference sequence). The length of the CDR3 is 15 residues. Trimming removed 0 bases from V and 16 bases from J, with 22 bases in between. CDR3 DNA sequence: TGTGCCAGCAGCTTAGCGTCGGGGCCGACGGTGAGTTTATTCTTC. This encodes CASSLASGPTVSLFF.

The J gene is TRBJ2-3, the V gene TRBV5-6, with 9 bases lining up with TRBD1. The CDR3 has 15 residues. Trimming at V came to 4 bases and at J to 2 bases, leaving 5 bases not matched to a gene. Germline V gene lookup returns CDR1 SGHDT and CDR2 YYEEEE. The CDR3 DNA reads TGTGCCAGCAGCCAGGGACAGGGACACACAGATACGCAGTATTTT. Translated, it gives CASSQGQGHTDTQYF.

The rearrangement links TRBV19 to TRBJ1-1; D may be TRBD1 (5 bases). Germline assignment: CDR1 LNHDA and CDR2 SQIVND (reference sequence). The CDR3 contains 15 residues. V was clipped by 9 bases and J by 0 bases, with 17 bases between them. CDR3 bases: TGTGCCAGCCGACCCCTCCCAGGGATGAACACTGAAGCTTTCTTT. Translated: CASRPLPGMNTEAFF.

The chain recombines TRBV28 with TRBJ1-2; D unresolved. With 6 bases removed from V and 4 bases from J, the gap between germline ends came to 9 bases. Germline V gene sequence: CDR1 MDHEN, CDR2 SYDVKM. CDR3 size: 12 residues. The CDR3 coding sequence is TGTGCCAGCAGCGGTTTGGGCTATGGCTACACCTTC. This sequence encodes CASSGLGYGYTF.

The genes are TRBV11-3 and TRBJ2-5; perhaps TRBD2 as D (6 bases). The CDR3 totals 14 residues. Trimming took off 5 bases at V and 0 bases at J, with 10 bases between the two ends. Germline V CDR1 and CDR2: SGHNT, YENEEA. The CDR3 region is CASSPGGYQETQYF. CDR3 DNA: TGTGCCAGCAGCCCCGGAGGGTACCAAGAGACCCAGTACTTC. The complete variable domain, with remaining parts taken from reference TRBV11-3 and TRBJ2-5, reads EAGVVQSPRYKIIEKKQPVAFWCNPISGHNTLYWYLQNLGQGPELLIRYENEEAVDDSQLPKDRFSAERLKGVDSTLKIQPAELGDSAVYLCASSPGGYQETQYFGPGTRLLVL.

This chain joins TRBV4-2 and TRBJ1-3, with TRBD1 as a possible D gene (6 bases). The V end was cut by 4 bases, the J end by 8 bases, with 21 bases between. The CDR3 loop spans 16 amino acids. In germline, CDR1 is LGHNA, CDR2 YNFKEQ. The CDR3 DNA reads TGTGCCAGCAGCCGAAGCCTTCCAGGGGATGGGGACACCATATATTTT. Its translation is CASSRSLPGDGDTIYF.

The rearrangement links TRBV6-5 to TRBJ2-1; D may be TRBD2 (6 bases). Germline V CDR1 and CDR2: MNHEY, SVGAGI. V lost 4 bases, J lost 10 bases, and 11 bases lay in between. The CDR3 runs to 12 residues. The CDR3, as DNA: TGTGCCAGCAGTTCCCCCGCGGGGGAGCAGTTCTTC. Residues: CASSSPAGEQFF.

The chain has TRBV28 and TRBJ2-2; 9 bases are shared with TRBD1. The junction had 9 bases not matched to a gene; V was cut back by 4 bases and J by 6 bases. The CDR3 covers 16 residues. Germline V gene data show CDR1 as MDHEN and CDR2 as SYDVKM. The CDR3 here is CASSSSWTGESGELFF. DNA of the CDR3: TGTGCCAGCAGTTCCTCTTGGACAGGGGAGTCCGGGGAGCTGTTTTTT.

This clone was seen once. The V call is TRBV5-1, the J call TRBJ2-3, with unresolved D. Per the germline V gene, CDR1 is SGHRS and CDR2 is YFSETQ. V was clipped by 3 bases and J by 4 bases, with 9 bases between them. This CDR3 region has 13 residues. The CDR3 reads CASSSLPADTQYF. The CDR3 nucleotides read TGCGCCAGCAGCTCATTACCGGCAGATACGCAGTATTTT.

The chain has TRBV7-2 and TRBJ1-2; 7 bases are shared with TRBD1. The germline gives CDR1 SGHTA, CDR2 FQGNSA. After removal of 2 bases from V and 2 bases from J, the junction contained 5 bases not matched to a gene. The CDR3 spans 15 residues. CDR3 bases: TGTGCCAGCAGCTTAATTCCGACAGGGAACTATGGCTACACCTTC. Protein sequence: CASSLIPTGNYGYTF.

This clone was detected once. The V gene is TRBV6-5, the J gene TRBJ1-2, with no clear D. Trimming pared 8 bases from V and 2 bases from J, leaving 12 bases between. Germline V lookup: CDR1 MNHEY, CDR2 SVGAGI. The CDR3 spans 13 residues. The CDR3 DNA sequence: TGTGCCAGCTTCCGAGATTTGAACTATGGCTACACCTTC. Amino acids: CASFRDLNYGYTF.

V is TRBV28 and J is TRBJ1-2, with a weak D call TRBD1 (5 bases). The CDR3 is 14 amino acids. V lost 7 bases and J lost 5, with 17 bases in between. The V gene's germline CDR1 is MDHEN and CDR2 SYDVKM. The CDR3 DNA is TGTGCCAGCAAGATGTCAGGGAGTAGGTATGGCTACACCTTC. Residues: CASKMSGSRYGYTF.

Written as DNA, the CDR3 is TGTGCCATCAGTATATTGGGTAGCACAGATACGCAGTATTTT. It specifies CAISILGSTDTQYF. The chain recombines TRBV10-3 with TRBJ2-3; D is undetermined. Trimming removed 5 bases at V and 0 bases at J, with 9 bases between. The CDR3 extends over 14 amino acids. The germline V gene has CDR1 ENHRY and CDR2 SYGVKD.

The rearrangement joins TRBV19 to TRBJ2-2, with D unclear. Trimming took off 6 bases at V and 1 base at J, with 9 bases between the two ends. The germline V gene has CDR1 LNHDA and CDR2 SQIVND (reference sequence). This CDR3 contains 14 residues. CDR3 DNA sequence: TGTGCCAGTAGGCCCCCGGTGAACACCGGGGAGCTGTTTTTT. Translated: CASRPPVNTGELFF.

V usage is TRBV9 and J usage is TRBJ2-1; 10 bases are shared with TRBD2. Germline V gene data show CDR1 as SGDLS and CDR2 as YYNGEE. The CDR3 length is 15 residues. The trim removed 1 base at V and 7 bases at J, leaving 5 bases unmatched. The CDR3 spells CASSVLAGGWNEQFF. The CDR3, as DNA: TGTGCCAGCAGCGTATTAGCGGGAGGCTGGAATGAGCAGTTCTTC.

On this clone itself: A junction end diverges from the germline sequence, so it may reflect a read error. The chain recombines TRBV2 with TRBJ2-7; TRBD1 might be the D (6 bases). The CDR3 is made up of 12 amino acids. The germline CDR1 and CDR2 sequences are SNHLY and FYNNEI. As DNA, the CDR3 is TGTGCCAGCAGTGAAGCGTGGGGACAACCCGTCTTC. The encoded protein is CASSEAWGQPVF.

Concerning this clone: The sample contains more than one DNA sequence encoding this CDR3. The rearrangement links TRBV15 to TRBJ1-5; 8 nucleotides line up with TRBD1. The germline V gene has CDR1 LNHNV and CDR2 YYDKDF (reference sequence). J gave up 4 bases and V 0 bases, and 2 bases lay outside the gene matches. The CDR3 contains 15 residues. CDR3 sequence: CATSRDRGRNQPQHF. CDR3 DNA sequence: TGTGCCACCAGCAGAGACAGGGGGCGTAATCAGCCCCAGCATTTT.

The rearrangement links TRBV14 to TRBJ2-5; 9 bases fit TRBD2. The trim removed 2 bases at V and 5 bases at J, leaving 9 bases unmatched. Germline V gives CDR1 SGHDN, CDR2 FVKESK. The CDR3 length is 16 residues. The CDR3 coding sequence is TGTGCCAGCAGCCAAAGTTTGGCGGGAGGGCAGGAGACCCAGTACTTC. It encodes CASSQSLAGGQETQYF.

This clone was counted a single time. The chain links TRBV9 to TRBJ2-3; the D gene is possibly TRBD2 (5 bases). The CDR3 contains 16 residues. Germline CDR1 SGDLS, CDR2 YYNGEE. V was trimmed by 4 bases and J by 1 base, leaving 16 bases between them. CDR3 loop: CASSRAVGERTDTQYF. DNA of the CDR3: TGTGCCAGCAGCCGGGCCGTCGGGGAACGCACAGATACGCAGTATTTT.

This clone appeared a few times. The chain links TRBV9 to TRBJ1-1; no reliable D call. V was trimmed by 3 bases and J by 8 bases, leaving 14 bases between them. This CDR3 region has 13 residues. Germline CDR1 reads SGDLS; CDR2 reads YYNGEE. In nucleotides, the CDR3 is TGTGCCAGCAGCGCTCCTAGTCGGGCCGAAGCTTTCTTT. It is translated as CASSAPSRAEAFF.

This chain connects TRBV30 to TRBJ1-1, with 12 bases lining up with TRBD1. The CDR3 length is 12 residues. After removal of 3 bases from V and 11 bases from J, the junction contained 4 bases not matched to a gene. Germline values: CDR1 GTSNPN, CDR2 SVGIG (reference sequence). The CDR3 is CAWRGQGARAFF. In DNA, the CDR3 is TGTGCCTGGAGGGGACAGGGGGCGAGGGCTTTCTTT.

The CDR3 sequence: CASHEFGIYGYTF. CDR3 DNA sequence: TGTGCCAGCCACGAATTCGGGATCTATGGCTACACCTTC. This chain uses TRBV6-1 with TRBJ1-2, with unresolved D. The germline V and J ends were trimmed by 8 bases and 4 bases, with 14 bases remaining between them. The CDR3 length is 13 residues. Looked up from germline, CDR1 is MNHNS and CDR2 is SASEGT.

This clone was counted once. This chain's CDR3 is CASSPQRRGRDEQFF. The DNA for the CDR3 is TGTGCCAGCTCACCGCAGCGAAGGGGGCGGGATGAGCAGTTCTTC. The chain has TRBV18 and TRBJ2-1; 7 positions match TRBD1. V shed 3 bases and J 8 bases; nucleotides not matched to a gene: 10. Germline-derived CDR1 and CDR2 are KGHSH and LQKENI. The CDR3 is 15 amino acids. Full variable domain (remainder filled in from reference TRBV18 and TRBJ2-1): NAGVMQNPRHLVRRRGQEARLRCSPMKGHSHVYWYRQLPEEGLKFMVYLQKENIIDESGMPKERFSAEFPKEGPSILRIQQVVRGDSAAYFCASSPQRRGRDEQFFGPGTRLTVL.

This clone was observed once. V is TRBV2 and J is TRBJ1-2; D gene ambiguous. This CDR3 spans 17 amino acids. V shed 0 bases and J shed 4 bases, with 18 bases lying between them. Germline values: CDR1 SNHLY, CDR2 FYNNEI. CDR3: CASSEATQALRGYGYTF. CDR3 DNA sequence: TGTGCCAGCAGTGAAGCGACGCAGGCTCTACGGGGCTATGGCTACACCTTC.

The DNA for the CDR3 is TGCGCCAGCAGCTTGTTGGACCCCTTTGGGAATGAGCAGTTCTTC. As protein: CASSLLDPFGNEQFF. The chain employs TRBV5-1 and TRBJ2-1; D gene uncertain. This CDR3 is 15 amino acids long. From germline, CDR1 is SGHRS and CDR2 YFSETQ. The V and J ends lost 1 base and 7 bases respectively, with 15 bases between them.

CDR3 sequence (DNA): TGTGCCAGCAGTGATGCTTTGGGGTGGATCCCGAGCACTGAAGCTTTCTTT. Encoded protein: CASSDALGWIPSTEAFF. This chain uses TRBV6-1 with TRBJ1-1; D uncertain. The CDR3 sequence is 17 residues long. Germline V gives CDR1 MNHNS, CDR2 SASEGT. Trimming pared 3 bases from V and 4 bases from J, leaving 21 bases between.

As concerns this clone: Other DNA sequences from this sample encode an identical CDR3 as well. The rearrangement joins TRBV15 to TRBJ1-1, with a tentative D call TRBD1 (5 bases). There are 14 residues in the CDR3. V lost 1 base and J lost 4, with 10 bases in between. The germline CDR1 and CDR2 sequences are LNHNV and YYDKDF (reference sequence). CDR3 DNA: TGTGCCACCAGCAGAGGGGGGGGGAGCACTGAAGCTTTCTTT. Protein product: CATSRGGGSTEAFF.